This passage covers 9 T cell receptor beta chains from one sample sequenced in a study of T cell clonotyping in hematopoietic cell transplantation. The data were produced by immunoSEQ multiplex PCR, yet TCRdb's version contains in-frame clones alone and is incomplete. The profile covers about 16,000 clones, with around 71% appearing a single time and approximately 10% taken by the ten largest. The material sequenced was peripheral blood mononuclear cells. The receptors were gathered from a woman aged 60 to 75 in good health. Some clones in this sample may be carry-over from other donors' samples.

The rearrangement links TRBV5-1 to TRBJ1-3; no firm D call. Germline CDR1 reads SGHRS; CDR2 reads YFSETQ. V was trimmed by 0 bases and J by 4 bases, leaving 14 bases between them. The CDR3 runs 16 residues. The CDR3 protein is CASSLVGEAVGNTIYF. DNA for the CDR3: TGCGCCAGCAGCTTGGTAGGTGAAGCTGTGGGAAACACCATATATTTT. The whole variable domain, remainder taken from reference TRBV5-1 and TRBJ1-3, is KAGVTQTPRYLIKTRGQQVTLSCSPISGHRSVSWYQQTPGQGLQFLFEYFSETQRNKGNFPGRFSGRQFSNSRSEMNVSTLELGDSALYLCASSLVGEAVGNTIYFGEGSWLTVV.

This clone was picked up a small number of times. The rearrangement uses TRBV30 and TRBJ2-1, with TRBD2 identical over 8 bases. The V and J ends lost 1 base and 9 bases, in that order; junction bases with no gene match: 5. The CDR3 has 13 amino acids. Per germline, CDR1 GTSNPN and CDR2 SVGIG (reference sequence). The chain's CDR3 is CAWSEGLVGEQFF. CDR3 DNA sequence: TGTGCCTGGAGTGAGGGACTAGTAGGTGAGCAGTTCTTC.

The chain links TRBV7-6 to TRBJ2-7, with 9 bases identical to TRBD1. V was clipped by 3 bases and J by 1 base; unmatched bases: 10. Germline assignment: CDR1 SGHVS and CDR2 FNYEAQ. The CDR3 has 17 amino acids. CDR3 coding DNA: TGTGCCAGCAGCTTCACGTCAGGACAGGGGTTTTCCTACGAGCAGTACTTC. Its translation: CASSFTSGQGFSYEQYF.

The V and J genes are TRBV7-2 and TRBJ1-1; no firm D call. V lost 1 base and J 3 bases, leaving 6 bases between the germline ends. Looked up from germline, CDR1 is SGHTA and CDR2 is FQGNSA. The CDR3 contains 13 residues. CDR3 amino acids: CASSLGHYTEAFF. In nucleotides, the CDR3 is TGTGCCAGCAGCTTAGGTCACTACACTGAAGCTTTCTTT.

CDR3 loop: CASSLSVDRAGNYGYTF. As DNA, the CDR3 is TGTGCCAGCAGTTTATCTGTCGATAGGGCGGGGAATTATGGCTACACCTTC. The chain couples TRBV27 to TRBJ1-2; D is undetermined. Germline V gene lookup returns CDR1 MNHEY and CDR2 SMNVEV (reference sequence). This CDR3 comprises 17 residues. Trimming removed 0 bases at V and 5 bases at J, with 19 bases between.

V usage is TRBV29-1 and J usage is TRBJ2-5; either TRBD1 or TRBD2 may fit D (5 bases each). The V gene lost 0 bases and the J gene lost 4 bases, with 9 bases spanning the gap. Germline CDR1 reads SQVTM; CDR2 reads ANQGSEA. The CDR3 totals 13 residues. The chain's CDR3 is CSVEEGVRETQYF. For the CDR3, the DNA is TGCAGCGTTGAAGAGGGGGTTCGAGAGACCCAGTACTTC.

The table lists this clone with a few counts. J is TRBJ1-4 and V is TRBV19; 8 bases map to TRBD1. CDR1 and CDR2 from the germline V gene are LNHDA and SQIVND (reference sequence). The CDR3 loop spans 14 amino acids. Unmatched junction bases numbered 8, after V lost 7 bases and J lost 7 bases. CDR3 nucleotides: TGTGCCAGTACCTCCAGGGGGCGTAGTGAAAAACTGTTTTTT. Translated, it gives CASTSRGRSEKLFF.

The chain combines TRBV19 with TRBJ2-7; D is ambiguous. This CDR3 contains 14 residues. Trimming cost V 5 bases and J 0 bases, with 11 bases left between them. Germline V gene lookup returns CDR1 LNHDA and CDR2 SQIVND (reference sequence). Here the CDR3 reads CASSPRGHSYEQYF. The CDR3 DNA follows: TGTGCCAGTAGTCCCCGAGGCCACTCCTACGAGCAGTACTTC. Drawing the rest from reference TRBV19 and TRBJ2-7, the complete variable domain is DGGITQSPKYLFRKEGQNVTLSCEQNLNHDAMYWYRQDPGQGLRLIYYSQIVNDFQKGDIAEGYSVSREKKESFPLTVTSAQKNPTAFYLCASSPRGHSYEQYFGPGTRLTVT.

The chain is built from TRBV5-6 and TRBJ1-2, with 9 bases matching TRBD1. The V and J ends lost 1 base and 6 bases, in that order; junction bases with no gene match: 4. CDR1 and CDR2 from the germline V gene are SGHDT and YYEEEE. CDR3 length: 14 residues. CDR3 residues: CASSLRDRVDGYTF. CDR3 sequence (DNA): TGTGCCAGCAGCTTGAGGGACAGGGTAGATGGCTACACCTTC.